The text below deals with one TCR beta chain. The antigen remains undetermined. CDR3 length equals 12 residues. Trimming removed 7 bases from V and 14 bases from J, with 15 bases in between. Germline V gives CDR1 SGHAT, CDR2 FQNNGV. This sample is part of a study of cytomegalovirus exposure and HLA in healthy donors. In the study overall: Earlier work reported 100 million or so unique TCR beta sequences from about 200 million T cells.

A multiplex PCR was run with 60 Vbeta primers and 13 Jbeta primers. This table comes from immunoSEQ multiplex PCR, and its TCRdb copy is limited to in-frame clones, with some not included. This table has approximately 170,000 clones, 81% appearing once. Findings of the study overall: Owing to their indistinguishability, certain V segments, notably TRBV6-2 and TRBV6-3, were excluded. TCR beta chains numbering more than 150 were designated cytomegalovirus-associated. In a later analysis, common viral pathogens appeared linked to several of the most significant clusters.

The sample was PBMCs. This receptor was obtained from a man aged 50 or older in good health and CMV-seropositive. The rearrangement uses TRBV11-2 and TRBJ1-6; a possible D gene is TRBD1 (5 bases). CDR3 residues: CASTRGSGALHF. As DNA, the CDR3 is TGTGCCAGCACCCGGGGGTCCGGGGCCCTCCACTTT.